One sample yielded the 19 T cell receptor beta chains listed below, sequenced in a study of cytomegalovirus exposure and HLA in healthy donors. Primers: 60 Vbeta forward and 13 Jbeta reverse. Clones were sequenced by immunoSEQ multiplex PCR, and TCRdb holds only the in-frame ones, with some missing. The profile shows 200,000 to 250,000 clones, around 73% of them singletons. The sequencing input was PBMCs. The receptors originated from a male donor in good health and CMV-seronegative.

V gene TRBV7-6 combines with J gene TRBJ2-5; 9 bases fit TRBD2. The V and J ends lost 3 bases and 10 bases, in that order; junction bases with no gene match: 12. CDR1 is SGHVS and CDR2 is FNYEAQ in the germline V gene. The CDR3 contains 15 residues. Written as DNA, the CDR3 is TGTGCCAGCAGCTTTCCGCGGGCGGGAGGGCCGGGCCAGTACTTC. This encodes CASSFPRAGGPGQYF.

The chain carries TRBV18 and TRBJ1-5; weak D call: TRBD1 (5 bases). V was clipped by 4 bases and J by 1 base, with 17 bases between them. CDR3 size: 17 residues. Germline V gene sequence: CDR1 KGHSH, CDR2 LQKENI. The CDR3 reads CASSQTSGGGSNQPQHF. CDR3 nucleotide sequence: TGTGCCAGCTCACAGACCTCGGGGGGTGGGAGCAATCAGCCCCAGCATTTT. The full variable domain, with the rest looked up from reference TRBV18 and TRBJ1-5, is NAGVMQNPRHLVRRRGQEARLRCSPMKGHSHVYWYRQLPEEGLKFMVYLQKENIIDESGMPKERFSAEFPKEGPSILRIQQVVRGDSAAYFCASSQTSGGGSNQPQHFGDGTRLSIL.

The chain is built from TRBV29-1 and TRBJ1-2; maybe TRBD1 (6 bases). Germline V gene lookup returns CDR1 SQVTM and CDR2 ANQGSEA. CDR3 length equals 13 residues. V was pared by 4 bases and J by 1 base, with 10 bases between. Here the CDR3 DNA reads TGCAGCGTTGGCGACAGGATTAACTATGGCTACACCTTC. This sequence encodes CSVGDRINYGYTF.

The rearrangement links TRBV11-2 to TRBJ2-1, with 9 bases that match TRBD1. Germline CDR1 reads SGHAT; CDR2 reads FQNNGV. This CDR3 is 15 amino acids long. After removal of 2 bases from V and 9 bases from J, the junction contained 8 bases not matched to a gene. Here the CDR3 reads CASSLRTGEVGEQFF. The CDR3 coding sequence is TGTGCCAGCAGCTTAAGGACAGGGGAGGTAGGTGAGCAGTTCTTC.

This clone showed up just a few times. The V and J genes are TRBV9 and TRBJ2-3; TRBD2 matches at 13 bases. The V gene end was trimmed by 0 bases and the J gene end by 0 bases; junction bases not matched to a gene: 10. CDR3 length equals 20 residues. Per the germline V gene, CDR1 is SGDLS and CDR2 is YYNGEE. The CDR3 nucleotides read TGTGCCAGCAGCGTAGAAGGAGGGACTAGCGGGGAACCTAGCACAGATACGCAGTATTTT. The encoded protein is CASSVEGGTSGEPSTDTQYF. The whole variable domain, filled in from reference TRBV9 and TRBJ2-3, reads DSGVTQTPKHLITATGQRVTLRCSPRSGDLSVYWYQQSLDQGLQFLIQYYNGEERAKGNILERFSAQQFPDLHSELNLSSLELGDSALYFCASSVEGGTSGEPSTDTQYFGPGTRLTVL.

The chain has TRBV5-1 and TRBJ2-3; 7 bases agree with TRBD1. Trimming cost V 5 bases and J 3 bases; bases outside gene matches: 6. Germline V CDR1 and CDR2: SGHRS, YFSETQ. The CDR3 extends over 14 amino acids. The CDR3 loop is CASSRGQKTDTQYF. For the CDR3, the DNA is TGCGCCAGCAGTAGGGGACAGAAAACAGATACGCAGTATTTT.

V gene TRBV4-2 combines with J gene TRBJ2-7; D is ambiguous. V was pared by 1 base and J by 3 bases, with 7 bases between. The CDR3 spans 13 residues. Germline loops: CDR1 LGHNA, CDR2 YNFKEQ. CDR3 protein: CASSQGELYEQYF. CDR3 in DNA: TGTGCCAGCAGCCAAGGCGAACTCTACGAGCAGTACTTC.

This chain joins TRBV10-2 and TRBJ2-5, with a possible D match to TRBD2 (5 bases). V lost 2 bases, J lost 5 bases, and 12 bases lay in between. CDR3 length equals 14 residues. Germline V gene data show CDR1 as WSHSY and CDR2 as SAAADI. The CDR3 sequence: CASSEQDDYETQYF. The CDR3 DNA is TGCGCCAGCAGTGAGCAGGACGACTATGAGACCCAGTACTTC.

This chain uses TRBV19 with TRBJ2-1; D might be TRBD1 (6 bases). The germline gives CDR1 LNHDA, CDR2 SQIVND (reference sequence). There are 14 residues in the CDR3. V was shortened by 4 bases and J by 1 base, with 8 bases between the two germline ends. CDR3 loop: CASSTGVSYNEQFF. As DNA, the CDR3 is TGTGCCAGTAGTACAGGGGTATCCTACAATGAGCAGTTCTTC.

This chain uses TRBV5-1 with TRBJ2-5, with D maybe TRBD2 (6 bases). The CDR3 runs to 15 residues. The V end lost 1 base, the J end lost 5 bases, and 15 bases lay between the germline ends. Germline CDR1 SGHRS, CDR2 YFSETQ. This CDR3 reads CASSLRLGLKETQYF. CDR3 nucleotides: TGCGCCAGCAGCTTGAGGCTAGGACTAAAGGAGACCCAGTACTTC.

This clone was observed a few times. The genes are TRBV25-1 and TRBJ1-2; TRBD1 agrees at 9 bases. The CDR3 loop spans 16 amino acids. The junction had 9 bases not matched to a gene; V was cut back by 3 bases and J by 4 bases. Germline loops: CDR1 MGHDK, CDR2 SYGVNS. The CDR3 sequence is CASSDASGTGSYGYTF. CDR3 nucleotides: TGTGCCAGCAGTGACGCTTCCGGGACAGGGAGCTATGGCTACACCTTC.

V and J are TRBV6-1 and TRBJ2-7; the match to TRBD1 covers 8 bases. The length of the CDR3 is 18 residues. J gave up 0 bases and V 0 bases, and 10 bases lay outside the gene matches. In germline, CDR1 is MNHNS, CDR2 SASEGT. CDR3 bases: TGTGCCAGCAGTGAAGCAAGGCAGGGGGCCTCCCGCTCCTACGAGCAGTACTTC. Its protein product is CASSEARQGASRSYEQYF.

This chain links TRBV7-8 with TRBJ1-1, with D tentatively TRBD1 (6 bases). The V gene lost 1 base and the J gene lost 1 base, with 13 bases spanning the gap. The CDR3 sequence is 16 residues long. The V gene's germline CDR1 is SGHVS and CDR2 FQNEAQ. CDR3 residues: CASSLGILGQNTEAFF. The DNA of the CDR3 is TGTGCCAGCAGCTTAGGCATTTTGGGACAGAACACTGAAGCTTTCTTT. The entire variable domain, with the rest obtained from reference TRBV7-8 and TRBJ1-1, is as follows: GAGVSQSPRYKVAKRGQDVALRCDPISGHVSLFWYQQALGQGPEFLTYFQNEAQLDKSGLPSDRFFAERPEGSVSTLKIQRTQQEDSAVYLCASSLGILGQNTEAFFGQGTRLTVV.

The chain couples TRBV1 to TRBJ2-1; the D call of TRBD2 is as the table states it, not checked on the DNA. TRBV1 is noted as a pseudogene. This CDR3 has 20 residues. The CDR3 protein is CTSSQGGLAVCSPGRDEQFF. The CDR3 nucleotides read TGCACCAGCAGCCAAGGGGGACTAGCAGTTTGCTCCCCCGGACGGGATGAGCAGTTCTTC.

V usage is TRBV2 and J usage is TRBJ2-7; possible D gene TRBD2, 6 bases. Germline CDR1 SNHLY, CDR2 FYNNEI. Deletions cut 2 bases from V and 3 bases from J, with 14 bases between. This CDR3 spans 15 amino acids. The DNA for the CDR3 is TGTGCCAGCAGTGAAAGGGGACTCTTAAACTACGAGCAGTACTTC. Its translation is CASSERGLLNYEQYF. The full variable domain, rest sourced from reference TRBV2 and TRBJ2-7, is EPEVTQTPSHQVTQMGQEVILRCVPISNHLYFYWYRQILGQKVEFLVSFYNNEISEKSEIFDDQFSVERPDGSNFTLKIRSTKLEDSAMYFCASSERGLLNYEQYFGPGTRLTVT.

The chain uses TRBV10-3 and TRBJ1-1; D gene ambiguous. Deletions cut 8 bases from V and 3 bases from J, with 10 bases between. There are 12 residues in the CDR3. CDR1 is ENHRY and CDR2 is SYGVKD in the germline V gene. The CDR3 region is CAIGRSDTEAFF. Written as DNA, the CDR3 is TGTGCCATCGGCCGCAGCGACACTGAAGCTTTCTTT.

This clone was picked up one time. The chain couples TRBV9 to TRBJ2-3; TRBD1 matches 10 bases. The ends lost 4 bases at V and 2 bases at J; junction bases unmatched: 4. The CDR3 extends over 15 amino acids. Germline CDR1 SGDLS, CDR2 YYNGEE. CDR3 region: CASSSRQGATDTQYF. Written as DNA, the CDR3 is TGTGCCAGCAGCTCAAGACAGGGGGCCACAGATACGCAGTATTTT.

CDR3 sequence reads: CASSQSLARGAGELFF. The CDR3 nucleotides are TGTGCCAGCAGCCAGAGCTTAGCCCGAGGAGCCGGGGAGCTGTTTTTT. The genes are TRBV4-2 and TRBJ2-2; D unresolved. Germline values: CDR1 LGHNA, CDR2 YNFKEQ. The CDR3 contains 16 residues. With 3 bases removed from V and 6 bases from J, the gap between germline ends came to 17 bases.

V gene TRBV2 combines with J gene TRBJ2-7; TRBD1 matches 7 bases. The CDR3 loop spans 13 amino acids. With V trimmed by 5 bases and J by 5 bases, 6 bases remained unmatched. CDR1 SNHLY and CDR2 FYNNEI come from the germline V gene. CDR3 coding DNA: TGTGCCAGCAGTCCGGGACAGTACAACGAGCAGTACTTC. Encoded protein: CASSPGQYNEQYF.